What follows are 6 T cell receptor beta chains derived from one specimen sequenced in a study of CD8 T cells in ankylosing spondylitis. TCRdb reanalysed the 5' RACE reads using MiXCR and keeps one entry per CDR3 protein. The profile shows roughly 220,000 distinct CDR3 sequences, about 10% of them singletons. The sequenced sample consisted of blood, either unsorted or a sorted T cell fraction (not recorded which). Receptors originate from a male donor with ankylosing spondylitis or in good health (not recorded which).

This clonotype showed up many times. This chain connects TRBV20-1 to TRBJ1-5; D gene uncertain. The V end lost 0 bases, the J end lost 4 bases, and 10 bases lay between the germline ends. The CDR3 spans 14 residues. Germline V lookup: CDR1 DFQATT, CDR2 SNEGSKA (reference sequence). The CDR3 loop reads CSAREGSLNQPQHF. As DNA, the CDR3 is TGCAGTGCTAGAGAGGGTTCCCTTAATCAGCCCCAGCATTTT.

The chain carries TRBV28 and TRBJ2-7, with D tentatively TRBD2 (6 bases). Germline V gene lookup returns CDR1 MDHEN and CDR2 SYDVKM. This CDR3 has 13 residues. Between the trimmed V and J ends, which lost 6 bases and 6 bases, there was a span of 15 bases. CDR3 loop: CASSSLPGAEQYF. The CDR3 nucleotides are TGTGCCAGCAGCTCTCTCCCGGGAGCCGAGCAGTACTTC.

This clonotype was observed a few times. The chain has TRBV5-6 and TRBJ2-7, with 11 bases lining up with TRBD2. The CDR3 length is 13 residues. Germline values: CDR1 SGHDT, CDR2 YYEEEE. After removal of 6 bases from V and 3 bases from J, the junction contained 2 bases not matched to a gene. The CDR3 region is CASMGLAVYEQYF. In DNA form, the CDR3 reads TGTGCCAGCATGGGACTAGCGGTCTACGAGCAGTACTTC.

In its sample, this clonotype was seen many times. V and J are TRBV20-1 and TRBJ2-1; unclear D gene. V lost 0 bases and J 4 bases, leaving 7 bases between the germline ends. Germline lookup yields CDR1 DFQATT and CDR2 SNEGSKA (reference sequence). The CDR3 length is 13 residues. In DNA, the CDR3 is TGCAGTGCTAGAGATGGGCTTTACAATGAGCAGTTCTTC. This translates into CSARDGLYNEQFF.

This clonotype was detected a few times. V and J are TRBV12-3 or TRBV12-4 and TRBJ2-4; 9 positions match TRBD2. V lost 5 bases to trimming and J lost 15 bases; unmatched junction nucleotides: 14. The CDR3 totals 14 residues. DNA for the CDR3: TGTGCCAGCAGTCGCGGGGGGGCCCGAAATATGTGGTACTTC. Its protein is CASSRGGARNMWYF.

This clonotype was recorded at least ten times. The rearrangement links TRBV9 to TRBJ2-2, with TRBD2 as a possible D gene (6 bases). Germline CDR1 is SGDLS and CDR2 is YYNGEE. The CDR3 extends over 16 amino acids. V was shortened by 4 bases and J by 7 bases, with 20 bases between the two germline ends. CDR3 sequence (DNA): TGTGCCAGCAGCCCCACGGTTCCAGCGGGTAACGGGGAGCTGTTTTTT. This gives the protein CASSPTVPAGNGELFF.